A selection of T cell receptor beta chains follows, all from one sample in a study of cytomegalovirus exposure and HLA in healthy donors. The method was immunoSEQ multiplex PCR; TCRdb's version includes in-frame clones alone and lacks a portion of them. Of 190,000 or so clones listed, roughly 80% are singletons. The sample comprised PBMCs. Source of these receptors: a male donor in good health and CMV-seropositive. Both conserved end residues are part of each CDR3. The D gene is left open where the match is weak. A row's size may be missing; if present it is once, few, many or a size class.

CDR3 DNA	CDR3 protein	V gene	J gene	clone size	D gene
TGTGCCAGCAGGCCAGCGGGAAGGCAGCACGAGCAGTACTTC	CASRPAGRQHEQYF	TRBV27	TRBJ2-7	-	TRBD2
TGTGCCAGCACGACAGGGTTCAACGGGGAGCTGTTTTTT	CASTTGFNGELFF	TRBV7-2	TRBJ2-2	-	TRBD1
TGCGCCAGCAGCTTGGAAGACAGGGCGGAGACCCAGTACTTC	CASSLEDRAETQYF	TRBV5-1	TRBJ2-5	-	TRBD1
TGTGCCAGCAGCTTCGAGAGATATGGCTACACCTTC	CASSFERYGYTF	TRBV5-4	TRBJ1-2	-	-
TGTGCCAGCAGCTTAGATCGGACAGGGGGCCAGGAGCAGTACTTC	CASSLDRTGGQEQYF	TRBV7-2	TRBJ2-7	-	TRBD1
TGTGCCAGCAGCTCCTACTACGAGCAGTACTTC	CASSSYYEQYF	TRBV7-6	TRBJ2-7	-	-
TGTGCCAGCAGCCCCGAACTAGCGGGGGGCACAGATACGCAGTATTTT	CASSPELAGGTDTQYF	TRBV7-3	TRBJ2-3	once	TRBD2
TGTGCCAGTAGTACTCAGGGTGGCACTGAAGCTTTCTTT	CASSTQGGTEAFF	TRBV19	TRBJ1-1	-	-
TGTGCCAGCAGTCCAGGGAGGTCCGAGCAGTACTTC	CASSPGRSEQYF	TRBV6-5	TRBJ2-7	-	-
TGTGCCAGCAGCGCCCAGGGGTCCCCCAACTATGGCTACACCTTC	CASSAQGSPNYGYTF	TRBV9	TRBJ1-2	-	-
TGTGCCAGCAGTTACTCACTACAGGGCCACGAGCAGTACTTC	CASSYSLQGHEQYF	TRBV6-5	TRBJ2-7	few	-
TGTGCCAGCAGCCTCGGGGGGCGTGGCTACGAGCAGTACTTC	CASSLGGRGYEQYF	TRBV6-5	TRBJ2-7	-	-
TGTTCCAGCGCTCCCTTGGGGGGGGGTGTCCACGAGCAGTACTTC	CSSAPLGGGVHEQYF	TRBV7-9	TRBJ2-7	few	TRBD2
TGTGCCAGCGGAGGGACAGGGGGTAGGGAGCTGTTTTTT	CASGGTGGRELFF	TRBV7-9	TRBJ2-2	few	TRBD1
TGTGCTAGTGGTTCATTGGGACTTTGGCCGCAGTATTTT	CASGSLGLWPQYF	TRBV12-5	TRBJ2-3	-	-
TGTGCCAGCAGCCTCTACGGGGGGAGGGAAAAACTGTTTTTT	CASSLYGGREKLFF	TRBV5-5	TRBJ1-4	few	-
TGTGCCAGCAGGCAGGCGGGGTATAGCAATCAGCCCCAGCATTTT	CASRQAGYSNQPQHF	TRBV6-5	TRBJ1-5	-	-
TGTGCCACCAGCAGGGGGGGACAGCCCAACAATGAGCAGTTCTTC	CATSRGGQPNNEQFF	TRBV15	TRBJ2-1	-	-
TGTGCCAGCAGCGTCGGGACTAGCGGGGGAGAGACCCAGTACTTC	CASSVGTSGGETQYF	TRBV9	TRBJ2-5	-	TRBD2
TGCGCCAGCAGCCGAGGCCATCCTACCACCACAGATACGCAGTATTTT	CASSRGHPTTTDTQYF	TRBV4-3	TRBJ2-3	few	-
TGTGCCAGTAGTATAGAAAGACTTAGCAATCAGCCCCAGCATTTT	CASSIERLSNQPQHF	TRBV19	TRBJ1-5	-	-
TGCGCCAGCAGCCAAGAAGGAGGGAGGGTTAGCACAGATACGCAGTATTTT	CASSQEGGRVSTDTQYF	TRBV4-1	TRBJ2-3	-	TRBD2
TGTGCCAGCAGTGAATCCGGGACAGGGTACAATGAGCAGTTCTTC	CASSESGTGYNEQFF	TRBV6-1	TRBJ2-1	-	TRBD1
TGCGCCAGCAGCCAAGATCCCGTGAGCAATCAGCCCCAGCATTTT	CASSQDPVSNQPQHF	TRBV4-3	TRBJ1-5	few	-
TGTGCCAGCAGCTCGACAGGGGGGGGCACATTTGAAAAACTGTTTTTT	CASSSTGGGTFEKLFF	TRBV7-2	TRBJ1-4	-	TRBD1
TGTGCCAGCAGCTTAGATTGGCTAGCGGGAAGCAACGAGCAGTACTTC	CASSLDWLAGSNEQYF	TRBV11-2	TRBJ2-7	-	TRBD2
TGTGCCAGCAGTCCCACAGGGGGCGGAAGGCCCTTAGAGACCCAGTACTTC	CASSPTGGGRPLETQYF	TRBV27	TRBJ2-5	-	TRBD1
TGTGCCAGCAGCTATCTACGGGGTGGCAATCAGCCCCAGCATTTT	CASSYLRGGNQPQHF	TRBV7-8	TRBJ1-5	-	-
TGTGCCAGCTCACCTTGGGACAGACGATCTGGAAACACCATATATTTT	CASSPWDRRSGNTIYF	TRBV28	TRBJ1-3	-	TRBD1
TGTGCCATCAGGGGAGACAGGGAGAACACTGAAGCTTTCTTT	CAIRGDRENTEAFF	TRBV10-3	TRBJ1-1	-	TRBD1
TGTGCCAGCAGCCGACACAGGGTATCCTACGAGCAGTACTTC	CASSRHRVSYEQYF	TRBV7-2	TRBJ2-7	-	-
TGTGCCAGCAGCGTAGCTACGGGAGATCGGGAGACCCAGTACTTC	CASSVATGDRETQYF	TRBV9	TRBJ2-5	-	-
TGTGCCAGCAGCGTTGACAGGGGGAACACTGAAGCTTTCTTT	CASSVDRGNTEAFF	TRBV11-2	TRBJ1-1	-	TRBD1
TGTGCCAGCAGTTACTTAACAGGTTTGAGGAACACTGAAGCTTTCTTT	CASSYLTGLRNTEAFF	TRBV6-5	TRBJ1-1	-	-
TGTGCCAGCAGTTCGCTTAGCGGGAGGGCCAATGAGCAGTTCTTC	CASSSLSGRANEQFF	TRBV6-5	TRBJ2-1	-	TRBD2
TGTGCCAGCTCACCACCGTCCAGAGGGGGCGACGAGCAGTACTTC	CASSPPSRGGDEQYF	TRBV18	TRBJ2-7	-	TRBD1
TGTGCCAGCAAGGGACAGGGGAGAGAGGGCACTGAAGCTTTCTTT	CASKGQGREGTEAFF	TRBV2	TRBJ1-1	-	TRBD1
TGTGCCAGCAGCTTTTTCAACCAAGAGACCCAGTACTTC	CASSFFNQETQYF	TRBV7-2	TRBJ2-5	-	-
TGTGCCAGCAGCCCCTATCGGGCTGGGGCCAACGTCCTGACTTTC	CASSPYRAGANVLTF	TRBV28	TRBJ2-6	-	-
TGTGCCAGCAGCTTAGACGGGGACGAGCAGTACTTC	CASSLDGDEQYF	TRBV11-3	TRBJ2-7	-	-
TGTGCCAGCAGCTTTTCTAGGAACACTGAAGCTTTCTTT	CASSFSRNTEAFF	TRBV11-3	TRBJ1-1	-	-
TGCGCCAGCAGCCAAGATTTTCGGGGGGCCTGGACAGATACGCAGTATTTT	CASSQDFRGAWTDTQYF	TRBV4-1	TRBJ2-3	-	-
TGTGCCAGCCTCCTTGGGGGGGCTAACTATGGCTACACCTTC	CASLLGGANYGYTF	TRBV28	TRBJ1-2	-	-
TGTGCCAGCAGTTTAGGTAGGGGTTCCTACGAGCAGTACTTC	CASSLGRGSYEQYF	TRBV27	TRBJ2-7	-	-
TGTGCCAGCAGCCGGAGGATTGAGGAGACCCAGTACTTC	CASSRRIEETQYF	TRBV14	TRBJ2-5	-	-
TGTGCCATCAGTGAGTCGTTGGCAGGGGCTTACTACGAGCAGTACTTC	CAISESLAGAYYEQYF	TRBV10-3	TRBJ2-7	once	-
TGTGCCAGCAGCGTAGGGGACAGTGTCCAGCCCCAGCATTTT	CASSVGDSVQPQHF	TRBV9	TRBJ1-5	-	TRBD1
TGTGCCATCAGTGAGTCGGCAGGGGGACAGCCCCAGCATTTT	CAISESAGGQPQHF	TRBV10-3	TRBJ1-5	-	TRBD1
TGTGCCAGCAGTCGTCCCGGGACAGGGAACACTGAAGCTTTCTTT	CASSRPGTGNTEAFF	TRBV5-4	TRBJ1-1	-	TRBD1
TGCGCCAGCAGCTTGGCCGGGGGGGCTAACTATGGCTACACCTTC	CASSLAGGANYGYTF	TRBV5-1	TRBJ1-2	-	-
TGTGCCAGCAGCTTAGCAGTCCAGGGGGTTACCTACGAGCAGTACTTC	CASSLAVQGVTYEQYF	TRBV11-2	TRBJ2-7	-	TRBD1
TGTGCCAGCAGCTTAGGGAGCGGGGGGCCATACGAGCAGTACTTC	CASSLGSGGPYEQYF	TRBV11-2	TRBJ2-7	few	TRBD2
TGTGCCAGCAGTGAATTGGGCGGGGTAGACACCGGGGAGCTGTTTTTT	CASSELGGVDTGELFF	TRBV6-1	TRBJ2-2	-	-